This passage covers 13 T cell receptor beta chains from one sample sequenced in a study of beta chain features in type 1 diabetes. What was sequenced were expressed TCRB transcripts, since all of the isolated RNA had been reverse transcribed. Some clones are missing from TCRdb's copy, which holds only in-frame ones; the method was immunoSEQ multiplex PCR. Of under 300,000 clones in the sample, about 26% were seen once. The sample was central memory CD4+ T cells from blood. The receptors were gathered from a man aged 25-40 years in good health.

This clone has only a few counts. V is TRBV30 and J is TRBJ1-6; maybe TRBD1 (6 bases). CDR1 GTSNPN and CDR2 SVGIG come from the germline V gene (reference sequence). The CDR3 extends over 12 amino acids. The CDR3 nucleotides read TGTGGCCGGGGACACCCAAATTCACCCCTCCACTTT. Its protein is CGRGHPNSPLHF.

This clone was seen just once. This chain joins TRBV30 and TRBJ1-5; weak D call: TRBD1 (5 bases). Trimming shortened V by 7 bases and J by 1 base, and 14 bases separated the two germline ends. Germline CDR1 is GTSNPN and CDR2 is SVGIG (reference sequence). The CDR3 is 14 residues long. The CDR3 reads CAFSGVSSNQPQHF. DNA of the CDR3: TGTGCCTTTTCGGGGGTCAGCAGCAATCAGCCCCAGCATTTT. Looking up the rest from reference TRBV30 and TRBJ1-5 gives the full variable domain: SQTIHQWPATLVQPVGSPLSLECTVEGTSNPNLYWYRQAAGRGLQLLFYSVGIGQISSEVPQNLSASRPQDRQFILSSKKLLLSDSGFYLCAFSGVSSNQPQHFGDGTRLSIL.

This clone has more than one count but fewer than ten. CDR3 protein: CASRLGTTTGAETQYF. CDR3 sequence (DNA): TGCGCCAGCAGGCTTGGGACTACCACAGGGGCAGAGACCCAGTACTTC. This rearrangement joins TRBV5-1 to TRBJ2-5, with D perhaps given as TRBD1 or TRBD2 (7 bases each). There are 16 residues in the CDR3. The germline V and J ends were trimmed by 5 bases and 4 bases, with 21 bases remaining between them. CDR1 is SGHRS, CDR2 YFSETQ, per germline.

This chain uses TRBV27 with TRBJ2-7; 10 bases are a match to TRBD2. CDR3 length: 14 amino acids. V lost 6 bases, J lost 5 bases, and 7 bases stayed unmatched. Germline V gene sequence: CDR1 MNHEY, CDR2 SMNVEV (reference sequence). CDR3 nucleotide sequence: TGTGCCAGCAGAAGAGCGGGGGGGCTGGACGAGCAGTACTTC. Amino acid sequence: CASRRAGGLDEQYF.

The chain links TRBV27 to TRBJ2-3, with D perhaps TRBD1 or TRBD2 (5 bases each). Trimming took 6 bases from V and 0 from J, leaving 13 bases between them. The CDR3 is made up of 15 amino acids. Germline CDR1 reads MNHEY; CDR2 reads SMNVEV (reference sequence). The chain's CDR3 is CASRKGDLSTDTQYF. The DNA for the CDR3 is TGTGCCAGCAGAAAAGGGGACCTGAGCACAGATACGCAGTATTTT.

The chain has TRBV6-1 and TRBJ1-4, with D unclear. The germline gives CDR1 MNHNS, CDR2 SASEGT. With 3 bases removed from V and 8 bases from J, the gap between germline ends came to 7 bases. This CDR3 has 12 residues. In DNA, the CDR3 is TGTGCCAGCAGTGATCGGGTAGAAAAACTGTTTTTT. Its protein product is CASSDRVEKLFF.

The gene calls are TRBV7-2 and TRBJ1-1; D unresolved. From germline, CDR1 is SGHTA and CDR2 FQGNSA. Trimming pared 1 base from V and 7 bases from J, leaving 7 bases between. The CDR3 totals 12 residues. The CDR3 sequence: CASSLVVGEAFF. In DNA form, the CDR3 reads TGTGCCAGCAGCTTAGTGGTCGGTGAAGCTTTCTTT. Full variable domain (remainder filled in from reference TRBV7-2 and TRBJ1-1): GAGVSQSPSNKVTEKGKDVELRCDPISGHTALYWYRQSLGQGLEFLIYFQGNSAPDKSGLPSDRFSAERTGGSVSTLTIQRTQQEDSAVYLCASSLVVGEAFFGQGTRLTVV.

This chain connects TRBV2 to TRBJ2-3, with TRBD2 matching 10 bases. V was clipped by 0 bases and J by 3 bases; unmatched bases: 0. The CDR3 loop spans 15 amino acids. Per the germline V gene, CDR1 is SNHLY and CDR2 is FYNNEI. The CDR3 DNA reads as TGTGCCAGCAGTGAAGCGACTAGCGGGACAGATACGCAGTATTTT. Translated: CASSEATSGTDTQYF.

This rearrangement joins TRBV4-2 to TRBJ2-3; 7 bases align to TRBD2. Looked up from germline, CDR1 is LGHNA and CDR2 is YNFKEQ. Trimming removed 2 bases from V and 1 base from J; junction bases left unmatched: 3. The CDR3 runs 15 residues. The CDR3 here is CASSQNRGGTDTQYF. The DNA for the CDR3 is TGTGCCAGCAGCCAAAACCGGGGGGGCACAGATACGCAGTATTTT.

The chain links TRBV30 to TRBJ1-3; no clear D. Germline V gene data show CDR1 as GTSNPN and CDR2 as SVGIG (reference sequence). V gave up 8 bases and J gave up 0 bases, with 17 bases separating them. The CDR3 covers 15 residues. CDR3 region: CASKRDGYSGNTIYF. In nucleotides, the CDR3 is TGTGCCAGCAAGCGAGATGGCTACTCTGGAAACACCATATATTTT. Based on the CDR3 plus reference TRBV30 and TRBJ1-3, the full variable domain is SQTIHQWPATLVQPVGSPLSLECTVEGTSNPNLYWYRQAAGRGLQLLFYSVGIGQISSEVPQNLSASRPQDRQFILSSKKLLLSDSGFYLCASKRDGYSGNTIYFGEGSWLTVV.

This chain uses TRBV30 with TRBJ2-4, with unresolved D. Germline loops: CDR1 GTSNPN, CDR2 SVGIG (reference sequence). The CDR3 is 13 residues long. Deletions cut 4 bases from V and 0 bases from J, with 7 bases between. The DNA for the CDR3 is TGTGCCTGGAAGGGATTAGCCAAAAACATTCAGTACTTC. Protein sequence: CAWKGLAKNIQYF.

The J gene is TRBJ2-7, the V gene TRBV19; TRBD1 is a possible D gene (5 bases). The germline V gene encodes CDR1 LNHDA and CDR2 SQIVND (reference sequence). The CDR3 consists of 14 residues. V dropped 2 bases and J dropped 3 bases, with 11 bases sitting between them. The CDR3 DNA reads TGTGCCAGTAGTATACGACAGACCCGCTACGAGCAGTACTTC. Protein: CASSIRQTRYEQYF.

The chain links TRBV20-1 to TRBJ1-2; the D is unclear. In germline, CDR1 is DFQATT, CDR2 SNEGSKA (reference sequence). V dropped 6 bases and J dropped 6 bases, with 8 bases sitting between them. This CDR3 comprises 10 residues. The CDR3 DNA sequence: TGCAGTGCGGTTACGGATGGCTACACCTTC. Protein: CSAVTDGYTF.